This entry lists 5 T cell receptor beta chains sequenced from one sample in a study of blood T cell repertoires in COVID-19. Assay used: immunoSEQ multiplex PCR; TCRdb lists only in-frame clones, some missing. The data hold about 120,000 clones, with over 70% observed a single time. Sequenced: peripheral blood. The receptors derive from a woman in her 70s with acute or convalescent COVID-19.

The CDR3 spells CASERDMGNQPQHF. The CDR3 region has the DNA TGTGCCAGTGAACGGGACATGGGCAATCAGCCCCAGCATTTT. The chain uses TRBV2 and TRBJ1-5, with D perhaps TRBD1 (6 bases). Germline assignment: CDR1 SNHLY and CDR2 FYNNEI. Trimming took off 9 bases at V and 2 bases at J, with 14 bases between the two ends. This CDR3 contains 14 residues. Complete variable domain (other parts from reference TRBV2 and TRBJ1-5): EPEVTQTPSHQVTQMGQEVILRCVPISNHLYFYWYRQILGQKVEFLVSFYNNEISEKSEIFDDQFSVERPDGSNFTLKIRSTKLEDSAMYFCASERDMGNQPQHFGDGTRLSIL.

The CDR3 loop reads CAWSAPPSGGANEQFF. The CDR3 DNA reads as TGTGCCTGGAGTGCCCCCCCTAGCGGGGGGGCGAATGAGCAGTTCTTC. The chain links TRBV30 to TRBJ2-1, with TRBD2 matching over 12 bases. Germline V gene lookup returns CDR1 GTSNPN and CDR2 SVGIG (reference sequence). The V segment lost 1 base and the J segment 7 bases; nucleotides outside the gene matches: 8. The CDR3 has 16 residues.

Remarks on this clone: Other DNA sequences in the same sample also yield this CDR3. The chain couples TRBV2 to TRBJ1-2; tentative D call: TRBD1 (5 bases). The V end lost 7 bases, the J end lost 2 bases, and 11 bases lay between the germline ends. The CDR3 is 13 amino acids. The germline CDR1 and CDR2 sequences are SNHLY and FYNNEI. The CDR3 protein is CASTPQGNYGYTF. CDR3 DNA: TGTGCCAGCACCCCGCAGGGCAACTATGGCTACACCTTC. Looking up the rest from reference TRBV2 and TRBJ1-2 gives the full variable domain: EPEVTQTPSHQVTQMGQEVILRCVPISNHLYFYWYRQILGQKVEFLVSFYNNEISEKSEIFDDQFSVERPDGSNFTLKIRSTKLEDSAMYFCASTPQGNYGYTFGSGTRLTVV.

V usage is TRBV19 and J usage is TRBJ1-5; tentatively, D is TRBD1 (6 bases). Germline V gene lookup returns CDR1 LNHDA and CDR2 SQIVND (reference sequence). V was shortened by 7 bases and J by 6 bases, with 19 bases between the two germline ends. The CDR3 sequence is 15 residues long. Written as DNA, the CDR3 is TGTGCCAGTAAGAATTATATGACAGGTTTTCAGCCCCAGCATTTT. Its protein product is CASKNYMTGFQPQHF.

This clone has only one observation. The rearrangement uses TRBV19 and TRBJ1-2; 7 bases are a match to TRBD1. V shed 4 bases, J shed 2 bases, and the junction held 4 bases outside the gene matches. The CDR3 runs to 14 residues. Germline CDR1 reads LNHDA; CDR2 reads SQIVND (reference sequence). The CDR3 DNA sequence: TGTGCCAGTAGTAGTGGACAGGCGAACTATGGCTACACCTTC. This encodes CASSSGQANYGYTF.